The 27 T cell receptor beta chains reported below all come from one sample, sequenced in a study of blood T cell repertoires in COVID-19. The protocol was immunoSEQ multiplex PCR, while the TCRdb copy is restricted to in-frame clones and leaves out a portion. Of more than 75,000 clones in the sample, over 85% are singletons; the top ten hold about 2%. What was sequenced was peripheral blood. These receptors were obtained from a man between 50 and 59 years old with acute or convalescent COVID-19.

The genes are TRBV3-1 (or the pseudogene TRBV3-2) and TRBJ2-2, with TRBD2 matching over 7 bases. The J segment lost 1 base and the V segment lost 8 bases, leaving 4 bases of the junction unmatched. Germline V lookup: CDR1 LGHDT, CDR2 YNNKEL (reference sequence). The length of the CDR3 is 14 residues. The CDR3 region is CASRKRENTGELFF. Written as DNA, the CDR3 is TGTGCCAGCCGCAAGCGGGAGAACACCGGGGAGCTGTTTTTT.

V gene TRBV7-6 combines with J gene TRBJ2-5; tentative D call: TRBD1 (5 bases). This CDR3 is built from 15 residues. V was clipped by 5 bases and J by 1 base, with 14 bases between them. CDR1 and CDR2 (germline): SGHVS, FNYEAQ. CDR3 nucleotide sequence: TGTGCCAGCAGCCCCCGGACACGCAGCCAAGAGACCCAGTACTTC. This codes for CASSPRTRSQETQYF. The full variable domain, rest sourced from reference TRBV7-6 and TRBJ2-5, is GAGVSQSPRYKVTKRGQDVALRCDPISGHVSLYWYRQALGQGPEFLTYFNYEAQQDKSGLPNDRFSAERPEGSISTLTIQRTEQRDSAMYRCASSPRTRSQETQYFGPGTRLLVL.

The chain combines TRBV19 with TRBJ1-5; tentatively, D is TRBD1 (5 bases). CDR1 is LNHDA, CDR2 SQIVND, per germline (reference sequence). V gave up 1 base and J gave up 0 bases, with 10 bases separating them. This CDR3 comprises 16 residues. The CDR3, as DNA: TGTGCCAGTAGTATAGGGGGCCGATATAGCAATCAGCCCCAGCATTTT. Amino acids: CASSIGGRYSNQPQHF. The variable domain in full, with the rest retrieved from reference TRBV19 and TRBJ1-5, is DGGITQSPKYLFRKEGQNVTLSCEQNLNHDAMYWYRQDPGQGLRLIYYSQIVNDFQKGDIAEGYSVSREKKESFPLTVTSAQKNPTAFYLCASSIGGRYSNQPQHFGDGTRLSIL.

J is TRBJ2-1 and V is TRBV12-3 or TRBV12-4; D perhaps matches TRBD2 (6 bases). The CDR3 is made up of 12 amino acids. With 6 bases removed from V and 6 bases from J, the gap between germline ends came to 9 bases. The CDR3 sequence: CASSGTFNEQFF. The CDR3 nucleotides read TGTGCCAGCAGCGGGACTTTCAATGAGCAGTTCTTC.

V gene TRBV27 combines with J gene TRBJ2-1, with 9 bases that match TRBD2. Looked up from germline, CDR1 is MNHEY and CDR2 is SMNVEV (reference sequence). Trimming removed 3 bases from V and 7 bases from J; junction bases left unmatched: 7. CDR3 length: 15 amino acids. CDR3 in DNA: TGTGCCAGCAGTTTGGTGGCTAGCGGGAAAAATGAGCAGTTCTTC. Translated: CASSLVASGKNEQFF.

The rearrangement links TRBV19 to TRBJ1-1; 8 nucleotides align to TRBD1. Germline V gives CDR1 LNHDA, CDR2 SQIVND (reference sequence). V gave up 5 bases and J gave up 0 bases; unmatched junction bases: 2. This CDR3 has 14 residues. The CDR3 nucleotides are TGTGCCAGTAGTTTGGACAGGGTGAACACTGAAGCTTTCTTT. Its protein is CASSLDRVNTEAFF. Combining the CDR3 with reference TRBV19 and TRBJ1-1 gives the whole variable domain DGGITQSPKYLFRKEGQNVTLSCEQNLNHDAMYWYRQDPGQGLRLIYYSQIVNDFQKGDIAEGYSVSREKKESFPLTVTSAQKNPTAFYLCASSLDRVNTEAFFGQGTRLTVV.

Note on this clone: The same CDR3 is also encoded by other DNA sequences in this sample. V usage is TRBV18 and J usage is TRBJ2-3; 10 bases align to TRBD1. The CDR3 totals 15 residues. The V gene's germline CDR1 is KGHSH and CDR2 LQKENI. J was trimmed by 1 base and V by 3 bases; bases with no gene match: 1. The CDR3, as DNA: TGTGCCAGCTCACCGGGACAGGGGCGCACAGATACGCAGTATTTT. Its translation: CASSPGQGRTDTQYF.

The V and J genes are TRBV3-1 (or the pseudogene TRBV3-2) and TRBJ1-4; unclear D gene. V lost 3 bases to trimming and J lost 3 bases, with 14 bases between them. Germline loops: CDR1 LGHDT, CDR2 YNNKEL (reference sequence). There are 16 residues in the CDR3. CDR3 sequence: CASSHSRRTSNEKLFF. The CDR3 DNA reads TGTGCCAGCAGCCATTCCCGACGGACTTCTAATGAAAAACTGTTTTTT.

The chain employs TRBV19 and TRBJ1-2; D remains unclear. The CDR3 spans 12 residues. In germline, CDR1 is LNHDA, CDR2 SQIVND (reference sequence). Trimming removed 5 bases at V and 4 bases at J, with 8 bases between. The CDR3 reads CASSGGIYGYTF. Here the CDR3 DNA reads TGTGCCAGTAGTGGCGGTATCTATGGCTACACCTTC.

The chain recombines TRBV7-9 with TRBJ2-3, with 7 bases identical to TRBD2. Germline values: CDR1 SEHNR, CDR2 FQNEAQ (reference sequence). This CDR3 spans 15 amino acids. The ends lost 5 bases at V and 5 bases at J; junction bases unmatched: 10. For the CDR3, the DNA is TGTGCCAGCAGCCCAGCTCTCGGGGGGATAGATACGCAGTATTTT. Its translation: CASSPALGGIDTQYF.

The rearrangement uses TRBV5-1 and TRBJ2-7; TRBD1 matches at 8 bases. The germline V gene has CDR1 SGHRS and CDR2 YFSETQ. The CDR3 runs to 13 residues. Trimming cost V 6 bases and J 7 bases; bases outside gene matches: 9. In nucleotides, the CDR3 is TGCGCCAGCAACAGGGGGATAGAAAAGGAGCAGTACTTC. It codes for CASNRGIEKEQYF.

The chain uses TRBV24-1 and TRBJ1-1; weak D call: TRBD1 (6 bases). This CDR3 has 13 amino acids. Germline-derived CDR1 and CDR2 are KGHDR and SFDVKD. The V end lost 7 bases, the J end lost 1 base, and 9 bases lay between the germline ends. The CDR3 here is CATRGQTNTEAFF. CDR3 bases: TGTGCCACCAGAGGACAGACGAACACTGAAGCTTTCTTT.

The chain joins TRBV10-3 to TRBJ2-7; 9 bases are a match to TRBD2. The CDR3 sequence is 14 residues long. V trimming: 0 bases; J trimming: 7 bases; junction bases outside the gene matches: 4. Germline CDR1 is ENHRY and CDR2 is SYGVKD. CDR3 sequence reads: CAISESRLAGEQYF. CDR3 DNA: TGTGCCATCAGTGAGTCGCGGCTAGCGGGGGAGCAGTACTTC.

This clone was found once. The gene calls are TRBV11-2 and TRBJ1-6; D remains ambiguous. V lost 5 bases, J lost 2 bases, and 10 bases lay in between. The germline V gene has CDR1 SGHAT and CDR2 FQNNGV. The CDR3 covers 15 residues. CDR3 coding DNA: TGTGCCAGCAGCCCTCGGACTGCCTATAATTCACCCCTCCACTTT. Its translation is CASSPRTAYNSPLHF.

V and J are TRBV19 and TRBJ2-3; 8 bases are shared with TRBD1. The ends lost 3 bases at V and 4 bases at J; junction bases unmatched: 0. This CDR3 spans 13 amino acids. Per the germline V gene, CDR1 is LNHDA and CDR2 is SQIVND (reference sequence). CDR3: CASSMTGADTQYF. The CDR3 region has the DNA TGTGCCAGTAGTATGACAGGGGCAGATACGCAGTATTTT. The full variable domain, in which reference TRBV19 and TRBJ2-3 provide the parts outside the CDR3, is DGGITQSPKYLFRKEGQNVTLSCEQNLNHDAMYWYRQDPGQGLRLIYYSQIVNDFQKGDIAEGYSVSREKKESFPLTVTSAQKNPTAFYLCASSMTGADTQYFGPGTRLTVL.

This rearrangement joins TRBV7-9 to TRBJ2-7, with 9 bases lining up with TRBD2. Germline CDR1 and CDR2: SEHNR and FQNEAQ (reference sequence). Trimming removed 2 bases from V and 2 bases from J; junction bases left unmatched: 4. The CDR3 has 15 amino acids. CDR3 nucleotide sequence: TGTGCCAGCAGCTTAACGGCTAGCGGGACCTACGAGCAGTACTTC. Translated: CASSLTASGTYEQYF.

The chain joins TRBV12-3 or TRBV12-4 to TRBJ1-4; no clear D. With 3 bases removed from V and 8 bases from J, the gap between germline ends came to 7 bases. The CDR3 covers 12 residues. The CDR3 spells CASSFEIEKLFF. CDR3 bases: TGTGCCAGCAGTTTCGAGATAGAAAAACTGTTTTTT.

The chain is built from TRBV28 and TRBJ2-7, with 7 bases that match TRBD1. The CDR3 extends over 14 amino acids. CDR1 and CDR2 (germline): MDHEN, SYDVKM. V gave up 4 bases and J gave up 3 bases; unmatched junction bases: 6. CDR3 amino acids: CASSYLTGRYEQYF. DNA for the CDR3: TGTGCCAGCAGTTACCTGACAGGGCGCTACGAGCAGTACTTC.

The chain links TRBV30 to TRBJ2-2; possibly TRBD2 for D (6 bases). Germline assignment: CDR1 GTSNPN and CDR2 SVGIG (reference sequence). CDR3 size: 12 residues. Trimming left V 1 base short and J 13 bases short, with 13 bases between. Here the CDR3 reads CAWSENGGRLFF. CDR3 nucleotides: TGTGCCTGGAGTGAAAACGGGGGTCGGCTGTTTTTT.

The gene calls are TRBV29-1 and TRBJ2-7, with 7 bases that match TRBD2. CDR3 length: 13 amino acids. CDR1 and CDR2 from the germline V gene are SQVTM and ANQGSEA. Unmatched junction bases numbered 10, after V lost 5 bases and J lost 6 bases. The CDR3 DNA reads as TGCAGCGTTCTGGGGAGGGATGGAATCGAGCAGTACGTC. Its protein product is CSVLGRDGIEQYV.

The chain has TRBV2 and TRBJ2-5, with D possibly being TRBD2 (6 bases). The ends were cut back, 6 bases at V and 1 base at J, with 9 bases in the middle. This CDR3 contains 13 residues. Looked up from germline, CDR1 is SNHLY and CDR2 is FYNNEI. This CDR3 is CASSRDSQETQYF. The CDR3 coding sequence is TGTGCCAGCAGCCGGGACTCCCAAGAGACCCAGTACTTC.

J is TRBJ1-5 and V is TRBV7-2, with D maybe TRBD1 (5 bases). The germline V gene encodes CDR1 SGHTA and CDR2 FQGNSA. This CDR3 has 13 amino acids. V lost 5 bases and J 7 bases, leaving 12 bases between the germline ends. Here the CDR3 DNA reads TGTGCCAGCAGCCTCCAGGGTGGCCAGCCCCAGCATTTT. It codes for CASSLQGGQPQHF.

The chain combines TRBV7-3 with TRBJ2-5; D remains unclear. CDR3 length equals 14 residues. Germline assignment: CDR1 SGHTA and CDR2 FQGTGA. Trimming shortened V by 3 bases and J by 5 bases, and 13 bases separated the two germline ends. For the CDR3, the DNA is TGTGCCAGCAGCTTGGCAGGAACTTCGGAGACCCAGTACTTC. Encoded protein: CASSLAGTSETQYF.

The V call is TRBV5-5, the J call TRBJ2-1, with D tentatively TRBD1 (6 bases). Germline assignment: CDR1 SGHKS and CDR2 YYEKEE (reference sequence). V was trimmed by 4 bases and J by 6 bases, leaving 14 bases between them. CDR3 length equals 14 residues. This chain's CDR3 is CASSGQQGINEQFF. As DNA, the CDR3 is TGTGCCAGCAGCGGACAACAGGGCATCAATGAGCAGTTCTTC.

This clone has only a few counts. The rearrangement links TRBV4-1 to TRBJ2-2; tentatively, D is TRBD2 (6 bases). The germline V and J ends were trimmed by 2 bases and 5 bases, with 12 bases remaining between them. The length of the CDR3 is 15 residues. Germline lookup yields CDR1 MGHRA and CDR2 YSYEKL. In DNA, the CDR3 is TGCGCCAGCAGCCAAAGGTCCGGGGGAACCGGGGAGCTGTTTTTT. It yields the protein CASSQRSGGTGELFF.

The CDR3 region has the DNA TGTGCCAGCAGTTTATTTGCTAGCGGGAGCCACGAGCAGTACTTC. Translated, it gives CASSLFASGSHEQYF. V is TRBV28 and J is TRBJ2-7; 10 nucleotides align to TRBD2. This CDR3 has 15 residues. CDR1 is MDHEN and CDR2 is SYDVKM in the germline V gene. Unmatched junction bases numbered 5, after V lost 1 base and J lost 5 bases.

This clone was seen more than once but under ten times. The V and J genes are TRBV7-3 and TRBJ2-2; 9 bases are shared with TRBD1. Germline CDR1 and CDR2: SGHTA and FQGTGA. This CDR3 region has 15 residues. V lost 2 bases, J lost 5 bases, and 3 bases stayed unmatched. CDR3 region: CASSLLGQGTGELFF. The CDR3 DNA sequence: TGTGCCAGCAGCTTACTCGGACAGGGGACCGGGGAGCTGTTTTTT.